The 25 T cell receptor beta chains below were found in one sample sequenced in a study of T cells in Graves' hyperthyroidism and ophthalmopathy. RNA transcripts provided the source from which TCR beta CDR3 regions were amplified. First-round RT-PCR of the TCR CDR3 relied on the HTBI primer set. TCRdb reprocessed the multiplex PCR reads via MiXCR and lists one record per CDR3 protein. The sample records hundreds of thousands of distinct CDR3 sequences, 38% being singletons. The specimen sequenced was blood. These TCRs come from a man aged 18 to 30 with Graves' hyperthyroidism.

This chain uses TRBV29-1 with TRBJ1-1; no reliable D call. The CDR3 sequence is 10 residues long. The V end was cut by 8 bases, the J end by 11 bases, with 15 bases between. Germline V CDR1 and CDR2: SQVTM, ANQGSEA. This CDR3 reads CSSTARVAFF. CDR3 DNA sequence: TGCAGCTCCACCGCCCGGGTGGCTTTCTTT.

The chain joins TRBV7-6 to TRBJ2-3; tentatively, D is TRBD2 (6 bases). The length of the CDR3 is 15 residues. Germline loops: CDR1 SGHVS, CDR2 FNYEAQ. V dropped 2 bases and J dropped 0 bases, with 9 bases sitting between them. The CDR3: CASSLTEGSTDTQYF. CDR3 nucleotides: TGTGCCAGCAGCTTAACGGAGGGGAGCACAGATACGCAGTATTTT.

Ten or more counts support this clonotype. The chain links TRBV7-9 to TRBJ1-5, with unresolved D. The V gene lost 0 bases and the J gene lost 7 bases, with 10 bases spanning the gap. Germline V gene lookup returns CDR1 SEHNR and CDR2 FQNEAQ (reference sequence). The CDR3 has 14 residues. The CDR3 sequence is CASSLAGAYQPQHF. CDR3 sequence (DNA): TGTGCCAGCAGCTTAGCGGGAGCCTACCAGCCCCAGCATTTT.

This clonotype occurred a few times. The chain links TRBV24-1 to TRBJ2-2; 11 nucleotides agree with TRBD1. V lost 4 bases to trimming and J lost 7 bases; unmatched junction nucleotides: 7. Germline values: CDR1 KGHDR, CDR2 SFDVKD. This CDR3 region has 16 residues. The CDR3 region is CATSDPGQGEVGELFF. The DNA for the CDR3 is TGTGCCACCAGTGACCCGGGACAGGGGGAAGTCGGGGAGCTGTTTTTT.

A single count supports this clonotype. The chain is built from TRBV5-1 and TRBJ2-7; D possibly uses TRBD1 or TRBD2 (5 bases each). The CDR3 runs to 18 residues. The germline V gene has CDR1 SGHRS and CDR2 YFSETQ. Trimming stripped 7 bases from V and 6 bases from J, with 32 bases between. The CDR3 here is CASGSRPRTSTRRGEQYF. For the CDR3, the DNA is TGCGCCAGCGGCTCCCGACCCCGGACATCAACTCGCCGGGGCGAGCAGTACTTC.

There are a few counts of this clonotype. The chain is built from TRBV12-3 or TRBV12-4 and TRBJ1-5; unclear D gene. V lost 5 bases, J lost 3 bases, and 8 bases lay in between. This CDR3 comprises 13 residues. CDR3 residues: CASSNLYNQPQHF. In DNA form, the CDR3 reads TGTGCCAGCAGTAACCTCTACAATCAGCCCCAGCATTTT.

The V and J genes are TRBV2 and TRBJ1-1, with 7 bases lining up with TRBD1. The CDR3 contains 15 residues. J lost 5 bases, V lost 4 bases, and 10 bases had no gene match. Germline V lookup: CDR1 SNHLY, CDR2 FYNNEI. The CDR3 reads CASSVTGTARTEAFF. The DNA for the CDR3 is TGTGCCAGCAGTGTAACCGGGACAGCAAGGACTGAAGCTTTCTTT.

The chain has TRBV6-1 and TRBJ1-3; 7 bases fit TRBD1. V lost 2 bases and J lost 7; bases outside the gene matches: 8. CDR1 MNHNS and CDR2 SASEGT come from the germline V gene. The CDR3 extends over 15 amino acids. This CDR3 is CASSERGLVGNTIYF. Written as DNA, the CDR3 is TGTGCCAGCAGTGAAAGGGGGCTAGTAGGGAACACCATATATTTT.

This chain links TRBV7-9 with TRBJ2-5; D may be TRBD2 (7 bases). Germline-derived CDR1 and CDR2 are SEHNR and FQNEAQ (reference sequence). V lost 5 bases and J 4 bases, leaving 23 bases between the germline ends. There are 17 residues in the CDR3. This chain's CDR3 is CASSQEGGVAWGETQYF. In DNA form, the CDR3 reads TGTGCCAGCAGCCAAGAAGGGGGGGTAGCGTGGGGAGAGACCCAGTACTTC.

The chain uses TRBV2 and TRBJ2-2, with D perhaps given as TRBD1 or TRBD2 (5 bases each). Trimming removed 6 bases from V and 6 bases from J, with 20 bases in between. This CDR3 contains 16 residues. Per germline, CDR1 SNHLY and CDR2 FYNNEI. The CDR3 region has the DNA TGTGCCAGCAGGGGGGTACGAGGTTATGTGGCCGGGGAGCTGTTTTTT. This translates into CASRGVRGYVAGELFF.

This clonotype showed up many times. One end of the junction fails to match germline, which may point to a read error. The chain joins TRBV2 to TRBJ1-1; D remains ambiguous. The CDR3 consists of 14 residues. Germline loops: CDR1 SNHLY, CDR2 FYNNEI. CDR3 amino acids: CANSEARSNTEAFF. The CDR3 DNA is TGTGCCAACAGTGAAGCGCGAAGTAACACTGAAGCTTTCTTT.

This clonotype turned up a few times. The CDR3 is CASSLVSWGAGTEAFF. CDR3 nucleotide sequence: TGTGCCAGCAGCTTAGTTTCCTGGGGGGCGGGCACTGAAGCTTTCTTT. The chain recombines TRBV7-9 with TRBJ1-1; D is perhaps TRBD1 (6 bases). Germline V gene sequence: CDR1 SEHNR, CDR2 FQNEAQ (reference sequence). The CDR3 consists of 16 residues. V was shortened by 1 base and J by 4 bases, with 16 bases between the two germline ends.

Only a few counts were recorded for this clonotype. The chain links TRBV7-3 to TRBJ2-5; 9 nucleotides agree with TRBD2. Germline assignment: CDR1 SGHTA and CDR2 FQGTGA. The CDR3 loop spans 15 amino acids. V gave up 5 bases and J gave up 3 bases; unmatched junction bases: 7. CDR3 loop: CASSQDRLAEETQYF. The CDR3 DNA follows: TGTGCCAGCAGCCAAGATAGACTAGCGGAAGAGACCCAGTACTTC. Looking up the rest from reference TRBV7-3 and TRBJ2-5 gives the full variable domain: GAGVSQTPSNKVTEKGKYVELRCDPISGHTALYWYRQSLGQGPEFLIYFQGTGAADDSGLPNDRFFAVRPEGSVSTLKIQRTERGDSAVYLCASSQDRLAEETQYFGPGTRLLVL.

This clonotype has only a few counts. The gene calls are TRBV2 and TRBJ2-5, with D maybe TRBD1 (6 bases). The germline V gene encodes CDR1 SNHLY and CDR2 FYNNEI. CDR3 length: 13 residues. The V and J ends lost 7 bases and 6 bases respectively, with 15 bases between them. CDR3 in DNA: TGTGCCAGCATCGTCAGGGGCCCGCAGACCCAGTACTTC. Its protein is CASIVRGPQTQYF.

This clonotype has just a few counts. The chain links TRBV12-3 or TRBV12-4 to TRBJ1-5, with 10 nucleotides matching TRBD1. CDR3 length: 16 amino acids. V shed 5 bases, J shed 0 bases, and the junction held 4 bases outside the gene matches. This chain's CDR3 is CASSTGTGDSNQPQHF. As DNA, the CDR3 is TGTGCCAGCAGTACCGGGACAGGGGATAGCAATCAGCCCCAGCATTTT.

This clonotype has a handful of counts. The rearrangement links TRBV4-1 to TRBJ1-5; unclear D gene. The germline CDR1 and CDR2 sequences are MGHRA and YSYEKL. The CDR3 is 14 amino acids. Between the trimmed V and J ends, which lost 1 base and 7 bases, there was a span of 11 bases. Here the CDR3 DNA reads TGCGCCAGCAGCCAAGTATCCGGAGGCCAGCCCCAGCATTTT. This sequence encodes CASSQVSGGQPQHF.

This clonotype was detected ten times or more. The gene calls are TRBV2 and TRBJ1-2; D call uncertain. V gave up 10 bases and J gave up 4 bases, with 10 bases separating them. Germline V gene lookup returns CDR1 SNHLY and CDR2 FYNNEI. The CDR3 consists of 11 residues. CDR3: CAIQGGYGYTF. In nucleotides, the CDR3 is TGTGCCATCCAAGGCGGCTATGGCTACACCTTC.

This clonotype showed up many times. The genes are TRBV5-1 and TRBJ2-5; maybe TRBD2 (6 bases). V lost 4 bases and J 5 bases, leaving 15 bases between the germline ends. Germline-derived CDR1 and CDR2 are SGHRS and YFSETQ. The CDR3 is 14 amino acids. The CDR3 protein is CASSPSEGWETQYF. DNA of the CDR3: TGCGCCAGCAGCCCCTCGGAGGGATGGGAGACCCAGTACTTC.

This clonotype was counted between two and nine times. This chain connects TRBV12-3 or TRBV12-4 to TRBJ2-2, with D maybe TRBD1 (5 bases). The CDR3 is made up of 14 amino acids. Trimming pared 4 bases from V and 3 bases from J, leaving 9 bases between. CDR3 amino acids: CASSYRSYTGELFF. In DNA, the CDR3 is TGTGCCAGCAGTTACAGGTCGTACACCGGGGAGCTGTTTTTT.

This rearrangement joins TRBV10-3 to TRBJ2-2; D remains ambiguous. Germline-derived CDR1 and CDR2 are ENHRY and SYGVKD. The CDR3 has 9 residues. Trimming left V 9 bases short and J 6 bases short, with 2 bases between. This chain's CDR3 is CAIPGELFF. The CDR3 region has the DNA TGTGCCATACCCGGGGAGCTGTTTTTT.

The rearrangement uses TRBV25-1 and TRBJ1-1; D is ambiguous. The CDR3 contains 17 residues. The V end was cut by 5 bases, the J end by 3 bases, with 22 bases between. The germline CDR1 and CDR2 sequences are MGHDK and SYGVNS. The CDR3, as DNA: TGTGCCAGCAGTTACACTCCCGGGGAGGATAGTTACACTGAAGCTTTCTTT. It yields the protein CASSYTPGEDSYTEAFF.

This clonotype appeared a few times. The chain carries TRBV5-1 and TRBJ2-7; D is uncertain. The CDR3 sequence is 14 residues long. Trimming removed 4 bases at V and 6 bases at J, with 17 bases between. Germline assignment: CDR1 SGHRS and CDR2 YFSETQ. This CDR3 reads CASSGGSGSSEQYF. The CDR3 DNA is TGCGCCAGCAGCGGTGGATCCGGGTCCAGCGAGCAGTACTTC.

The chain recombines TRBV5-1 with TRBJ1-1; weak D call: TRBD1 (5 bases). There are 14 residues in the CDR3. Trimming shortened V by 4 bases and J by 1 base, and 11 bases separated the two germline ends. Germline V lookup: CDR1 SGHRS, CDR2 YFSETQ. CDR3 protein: CASSGGGENTEAFF. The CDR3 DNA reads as TGCGCCAGCAGCGGCGGGGGGGAGAACACTGAAGCTTTCTTT.

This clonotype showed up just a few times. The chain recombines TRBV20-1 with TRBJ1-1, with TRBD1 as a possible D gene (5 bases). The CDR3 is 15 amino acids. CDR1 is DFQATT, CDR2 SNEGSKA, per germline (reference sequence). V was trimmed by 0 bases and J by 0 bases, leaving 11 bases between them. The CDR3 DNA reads TGCAGTGCTAGAGATGGTGGGGGGGTGAACACTGAAGCTTTCTTT. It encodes CSARDGGGVNTEAFF.

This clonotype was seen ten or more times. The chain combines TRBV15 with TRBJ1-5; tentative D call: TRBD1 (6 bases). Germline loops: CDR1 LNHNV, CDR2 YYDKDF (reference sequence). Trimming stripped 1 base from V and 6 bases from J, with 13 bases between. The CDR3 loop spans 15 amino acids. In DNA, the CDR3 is TGTGCCACCAGCAGAGGTACAGGGATCCCTCAGCCCCAGCATTTT. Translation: CATSRGTGIPQPQHF.